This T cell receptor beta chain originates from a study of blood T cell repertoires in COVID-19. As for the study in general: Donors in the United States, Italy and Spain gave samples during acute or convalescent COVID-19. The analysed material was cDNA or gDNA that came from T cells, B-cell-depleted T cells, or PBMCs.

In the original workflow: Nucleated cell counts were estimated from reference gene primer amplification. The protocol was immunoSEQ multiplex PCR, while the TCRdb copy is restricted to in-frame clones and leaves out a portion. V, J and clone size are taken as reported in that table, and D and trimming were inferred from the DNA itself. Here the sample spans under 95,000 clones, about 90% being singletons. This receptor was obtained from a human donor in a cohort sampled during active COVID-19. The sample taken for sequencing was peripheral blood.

CDR3 sequence reads: CASSQITGGSGDTQYF. The CDR3 nucleotides are TGCGCCAGCAGCCAAATAACGGGGGGTTCTGGAGATACGCAGTATTTT. V is TRBV4-1 and J is TRBJ2-3, with 7 bases that match TRBD2. Germline V CDR1 and CDR2: MGHRA, YSYEKL. Trimming removed 2 bases from V and 5 bases from J; junction bases left unmatched: 10. The CDR3 extends over 16 amino acids.